This TCR beta chain was recovered during a study of CD8 T cells in Susac syndrome (dated by TCRdb to between 2018 and 2021). At the level of the whole study: Whether CD8+ T cell activation and differentiation in Susac syndrome was antigen driven was tested using repertoire sequencing.

RNA was extracted using the RNeasy kit, and about 0.5 to 1 ug of the RNA was reverse transcribed with random hexamers. The immunoSEQ multiplex PCR assay, which covers 54 Vbeta and 13 Jbeta segments, was used to amplify TCR beta CDR3 regions. PCR amplification bias was corrected by using a synthetic template baseline for primer optimization and computational correction. In the source study's methods: Reads were annotated to V, D and J genes according to IMGT and were analyzed with immunoSEQ Analyzer, with only productive sequences retained. To calculate clonality, Shannon entropy was normalized by log2 of the number of productive unique sequences and then subtracted from one. For each patient and control, public and private clones were evaluated within the 100 most prevalent clones. Clones were defined as Susac-specific if absent from the healthy and MS cohorts, from 1052 published viral clones and from other ImmuneACCESS disease sequences. TCRdb applied fastp at Q25 and MiXCR to the public reads, then kept only in-frame beta chains. Every distinct CDR3 protein forms one entry, paired with its most common genes and DNA. TCRdb assigned the V and J calls; the authors' analysis was not used. The sample table holds 150,000 or so distinct CDR3 sequences, of which about 95% were seen once. Jointly, the top ten make up about 0.13% of the sample.

The research as a whole found: The study acknowledged that relatively few individuals were included in the TCR sequencing and HLA analysis.

For this clonotype: The antigen this receptor binds is unknown. The sample holds no much larger clone one base away, and base qualities are not on file.

Peripheral blood CD8+ and CD4+ T cells from healthy donors, Susac syndrome patients and multiple sclerosis patients were profiled using high-throughput TCR beta sequencing. Healthy donors were age- and sex-matched controls. Bulk CD8+ and CD4+ T cells were purified by magnetic negative isolation, whereas CD8+ TEMRA cells were enriched by FACS. Blood was drawn into EDTA tubes, processed within 24 hours, and PBMCs were isolated by density gradient centrifugation. PBMCs intended for TCR sequencing were frozen in liquid nitrogen and were later thawed in a 37 degrees C water bath. The sorted or isolated CD4+, CD8+ and CD8+ TEMRA cells reached a purity of at least 90%. This TCR was sampled from a human donor in good health. The sequencing sample was made of CD4+ T cells from PBMCs.

This receptor carries the CDR3 CSVHGQDEKLFF. The nucleotide sequence reads TGCAGCGTTCACGGACAAGATGAAAAACTGTTTTTT. This receptor chain uses TRBV29-1 and TRBJ1-4; a tentative D call is TRBD1 (5 bases match). V is reduced by 5 bases and J by 6 bases, leaving a spacing of 10 bases between them. CDR3 length: 12 amino acids, cysteine to phenylalanine. Only the CDR3 portion is preserved as DNA: 36 bases, with reading frame beginning at the first base. In the germline V gene, CDR1 corresponds to SQVTM and CDR2 to ANQGSEA.